This T cell receptor (beta chain) was documented in a study of OX40 agonist ivuxolimab in advanced cancers. The CDR3 spans 12 residues. V shed 1 base and J shed 10 bases, with 5 bases lying between them. Germline V gene data show CDR1 as SGHTA and CDR2 as FQGNSA. Here immunoSEQ multiplex PCR was the method, and the copy in TCRdb shows in-frame clones only, minus some. The sample yields 40,000 to 50,000 clones, 87% seen once. The input for sequencing was CD4+ or CD8+ T cells sorted from blood, taken in a trial of the OX40 agonist ivuxolimab. The receptor's source is an adult with an advanced solid tumor such as melanoma, head and neck, liver or kidney cancer. The V gene is TRBV7-2, the J gene TRBJ1-6; D gene ambiguous. CDR3 sequence reads: CASSLGGSPLHF. The CDR3 nucleotides are TGTGCCAGCAGCTTAGGGGGATCACCCCTCCACTTT.